The 20 T cell receptor beta chains in this list originate from one sample, sequenced in a study of blood T cell repertoires in COVID-19 (TCRdb year 2020). Preparation of the library involved the immunoSEQ multiplex PCR assay. The source is immuneACCESS, and TCRdb retained only in-frame sequences with V and J called. Part of the clones is not carried over; for the studies checked, unresolved V genes explain less than half of this, and the remainder is unexplained. This sample is represented by 100,000 or so clones; around 72% of them were singletons. The ten largest clones add up to 13% to 15% of the sample. The sample taken for sequencing was peripheral blood. The receptor source for this set is a woman of 80 years or more with acute or convalescent COVID-19.

This clone was detected once. The chain couples TRBV10-3 to TRBJ1-2; D possibly corresponds to TRBD1 (5 bases). The CDR3 runs 16 residues. The germline V gene encodes CDR1 ENHRY and CDR2 SYGVKD. Trimming took off 3 bases at V and 8 bases at J, with 22 bases between the two ends. CDR3 sequence: CAISERGTQFERGYTF. For the CDR3, the DNA is TGTGCCATCAGTGAAAGAGGGACTCAGTTCGAGAGGGGCTACACCTTC.

V gene TRBV9 combines with J gene TRBJ1-4; possibly TRBD1 for D (5 bases). V was pared by 4 bases and J by 12 bases, with 25 bases between. The CDR3 is made up of 16 amino acids. CDR1 is SGDLS, CDR2 YYNGEE, per germline. The CDR3 nucleotides read TGTGCCAGCAGCTTCCCCGGGGGGGTCTCGCTTACAGAACTGTTTTTT. Protein sequence: CASSFPGGVSLTELFF.

This chain links TRBV6-6 with TRBJ2-5, with a weak D call TRBD1 (5 bases). V lost 4 bases and J 5 bases, leaving 17 bases between the germline ends. Germline-derived CDR1 and CDR2 are MNHNY and SVGAGI (reference sequence). This CDR3 is 15 amino acids long. This chain's CDR3 is CASSSPQDGVETQYF. In nucleotides, the CDR3 is TGTGCCAGCAGTTCGCCACAGGATGGAGTGGAGACCCAGTACTTC.

The chain joins TRBV9 to TRBJ2-7, with D tentatively TRBD1 (6 bases). Trimming pared 3 bases from V and 6 bases from J, leaving 13 bases between. Germline V gene data show CDR1 as SGDLS and CDR2 as YYNGEE. The CDR3 consists of 13 residues. The CDR3 is CASSATGMGEQYF. The CDR3 nucleotides are TGTGCCAGCAGCGCAACAGGGATGGGCGAGCAGTACTTC.

V and J are TRBV7-2 and TRBJ1-2; a possible D gene is TRBD1 (5 bases). V lost 2 bases, J lost 4 bases, and 14 bases lay in between. CDR1 SGHTA and CDR2 FQGNSA come from the germline V gene. This CDR3 is 15 amino acids long. The CDR3 sequence: CASSLTGTGLYGYTF. The CDR3 DNA reads TGTGCCAGCAGCTTAACGGGGACTGGACTCTATGGCTACACCTTC.

The chain employs TRBV10-1 and TRBJ1-5; tentatively, D is TRBD1 (5 bases). The CDR3 length is 17 residues. Germline-derived CDR1 and CDR2 are WNHNN and SYGVQD (reference sequence). V dropped 9 bases and J dropped 0 bases, with 21 bases sitting between them. The CDR3 sequence is CARTGRRFHISNQPQHF. The CDR3 nucleotides are TGCGCCAGAACAGGCCGTCGGTTTCACATTAGCAATCAGCCCCAGCATTTT.

The chain uses TRBV10-1 and TRBJ1-5, with D possibly TRBD1 on 5 matching bases. Germline V gives CDR1 WNHNN, CDR2 SYGVQD (reference sequence). The CDR3 totals 14 residues. The germline V and J ends were trimmed by 7 bases and 1 base, with 11 bases remaining between them. CDR3 in amino acids: CASMGQRSNQPQHF. The CDR3 DNA reads as TGCGCCAGCATGGGGCAAAGAAGCAATCAGCCCCAGCATTTT.

The chain uses TRBV7-2 and TRBJ1-2; 9 positions agree with TRBD1. After removal of 7 bases from V and 8 bases from J, the junction contained 11 bases not matched to a gene. Germline values: CDR1 SGHTA, CDR2 FQGNSA. The CDR3 loop spans 14 amino acids. CDR3 loop: CASIQTGGFGGYTF. As DNA, the CDR3 is TGTGCCAGCATCCAGACAGGGGGTTTTGGGGGCTACACCTTC. Supplemented by reference TRBV7-2 and TRBJ1-2, the full variable domain reads GAGVSQSPSNKVTEKGKDVELRCDPISGHTALYWYRQSLGQGLEFLIYFQGNSAPDKSGLPSDRFSAERTGGSVSTLTIQRTQQEDSAVYLCASIQTGGFGGYTFGSGTRLTVV.

The J gene is TRBJ1-1, the V gene TRBV5-8, with a weak D call TRBD1 (5 bases). The germline V and J ends were trimmed by 4 bases and 3 bases, with 19 bases remaining between them. Germline assignment: CDR1 SGHTS and CDR2 YDEGEE. The CDR3 runs to 16 residues. The CDR3 DNA follows: TGTGCCAGCAGCGTATTGGGGGAGGGGAAGGACACTGAAGCTTTCTTT. It codes for CASSVLGEGKDTEAFF.

This sequence joins TRBV20-1 and TRBJ1-4; D possibly corresponds to TRBD1 (5 bases). This CDR3 is 15 amino acids long. Germline V gene sequence: CDR1 DFQATT, CDR2 SNEGSKA (reference sequence). With 3 bases removed from V and 4 bases from J, the gap between germline ends came to 15 bases. CDR3 protein: CSASSRASFNEKLFF. In DNA form, the CDR3 reads TGCAGTGCTAGTAGCAGGGCCAGTTTTAATGAAAAACTGTTTTTT.

The gene calls are TRBV10-3 and TRBJ2-5, with a tentative D call TRBD1 (5 bases). Trimming stripped 0 bases from V and 2 bases from J, with 13 bases between. This CDR3 is built from 16 residues. Germline V gene lookup returns CDR1 ENHRY and CDR2 SYGVKD. CDR3: CAISESKDTIQETQYF. The CDR3, as DNA: TGTGCCATCAGTGAGTCAAAGGACACAATTCAAGAGACCCAGTACTTC.

V usage is TRBV4-1 and J usage is TRBJ2-6; 7 bases fit TRBD1. Unmatched junction bases numbered 4, after V lost 3 bases and J lost 2 bases. Germline lookup yields CDR1 MGHRA and CDR2 YSYEKL. CDR3 length equals 16 residues. The CDR3 loop reads CASSQGDSAGANVLTF. CDR3 DNA sequence: TGCGCCAGCAGCCAGGGGGACAGTGCTGGGGCCAACGTCCTGACTTTC.

V gene TRBV6-5 combines with J gene TRBJ1-5; D gene ambiguous. Trimming took 5 bases from V and 1 from J, leaving 3 bases between them. This CDR3 is 12 amino acids long. The germline gives CDR1 MNHEY, CDR2 SVGAGI. The CDR3 spells CASSQSNQPQHF. For the CDR3, the DNA is TGTGCCAGCAGTCAGAGCAATCAGCCCCAGCATTTT.

This chain connects TRBV9 to TRBJ2-3; TRBD2 is a possible D gene (6 bases). This CDR3 has 16 amino acids. CDR1 is SGDLS and CDR2 is YYNGEE in the germline V gene. Trimming left V 0 bases short and J 5 bases short, with 16 bases between. The CDR3 sequence is CASSVVGGASGDTQYF. CDR3 nucleotide sequence: TGTGCCAGCAGCGTAGTTGGCGGGGCCTCTGGAGATACGCAGTATTTT.

The chain employs TRBV5-6 and TRBJ1-1, with D maybe TRBD1 (6 bases). The CDR3 consists of 11 residues. Trimming shortened V by 4 bases and J by 8 bases, and 9 bases separated the two germline ends. Germline CDR1 SGHDT, CDR2 YYEEEE. CDR3 sequence reads: CASSIGQEAFF. The CDR3 nucleotides read TGTGCCAGCAGCATCGGACAGGAAGCTTTCTTT.

This chain joins TRBV5-4 and TRBJ2-1; 10 positions match TRBD2. CDR1 and CDR2 from the germline V gene are SGHNT and YYREEE (reference sequence). J lost 5 bases, V lost 3 bases, and 8 bases had no gene match. The CDR3 is 16 amino acids. In DNA form, the CDR3 reads TGTGCCAGCAGCTGGGGATCTAGCGGGGGAGACAATGAGCAGTTCTTC. Protein sequence: CASSWGSSGGDNEQFF.

CDR3 residues: CATSDGGGNQPQHF. The CDR3 nucleotides read TGTGCCACCAGTGATGGCGGGGGCAATCAGCCCCAGCATTTT. This sequence joins TRBV24-1 and TRBJ1-5; D not certain. Germline CDR1 and CDR2: KGHDR and SFDVKD. The CDR3 is 14 amino acids. V was clipped by 3 bases and J by 2 bases, with 7 bases between them.

The rearrangement uses TRBV5-6 and TRBJ2-7, with 7 bases matching TRBD2. Germline V gives CDR1 SGHDT, CDR2 YYEEEE. The J segment lost 4 bases and the V segment lost 2 bases, leaving 3 bases of the junction unmatched. This CDR3 is built from 13 residues. CDR3 sequence: CASSFLGGYEQYF. The DNA for the CDR3 is TGTGCCAGCAGCTTTTTGGGAGGGTACGAGCAGTACTTC.

Only a few counts were recorded for this clone. V and J are TRBV21-1 and TRBJ2-2; the D call TRBD1 from the table was never checked on the DNA. TRBV21-1 has pseudogene status. The length of the CDR3 is 16 residues. The CDR3, as DNA: TGTGCCAGCAGCCAAGACAGGGGACCAGATTGTGGGGAGCTGTTTTTT. It encodes CASSQDRGPDCGELFF.

This clone was counted only a few times. The rearrangement links TRBV6-2 or TRBV6-3 to TRBJ1-2; D might be TRBD1 (6 bases). From germline, CDR1 is MNHEY and CDR2 SVGEGT. The CDR3 loop spans 14 amino acids. The V end was cut by 5 bases, the J end by 0 bases, with 10 bases between. For the CDR3, the DNA is TGTGCCAGCAGTCTCACAGGGACTAACTATGGCTACACCTTC. Protein: CASSLTGTNYGYTF.